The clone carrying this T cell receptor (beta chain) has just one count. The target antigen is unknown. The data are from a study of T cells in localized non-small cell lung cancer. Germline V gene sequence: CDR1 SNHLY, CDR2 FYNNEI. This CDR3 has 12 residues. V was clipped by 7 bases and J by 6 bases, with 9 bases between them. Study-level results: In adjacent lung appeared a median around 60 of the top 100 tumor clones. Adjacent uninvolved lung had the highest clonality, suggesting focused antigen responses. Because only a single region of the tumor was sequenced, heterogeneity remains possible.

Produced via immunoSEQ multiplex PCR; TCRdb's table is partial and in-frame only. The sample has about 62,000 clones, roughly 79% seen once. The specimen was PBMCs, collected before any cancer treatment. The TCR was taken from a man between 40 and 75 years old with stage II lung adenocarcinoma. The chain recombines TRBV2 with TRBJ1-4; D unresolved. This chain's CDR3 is CASKGIHEKLFF. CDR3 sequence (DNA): TGTGCCAGCAAAGGGATCCATGAAAAACTGTTTTTT.